This entry lists 25 T cell receptor beta chains sequenced from one sample in a study of T cell repertoires in cytomegalovirus infection. TCRdb passed the reads through MiXCR, listing each CDR3 protein once. This sample has a few hundred thousand distinct CDR3 sequences, with approximately 22% found just once. Sample: CD8+ T cells from PBMCs. The receptors originated from a human donor in good health (CMV status not recorded). Some clones in this sample may be carry-over from other donors' samples.

The chain couples TRBV7-3 to TRBJ1-2; no reliable D call. The CDR3 consists of 17 residues. CDR1 is SGHTA and CDR2 is FQGTGA in the germline V gene. V was cut by 5 bases and J by 1 base, with 20 bases left in between. CDR3 sequence reads: CASSTGHDRHLNYGYTF. For the CDR3, the DNA is TGTGCCAGCAGCACCGGGCACGACCGACACCTTAACTATGGCTACACCTTC.

This clonotype occurred a few times. The genes are TRBV10-3 and TRBJ2-7; 9 bases align to TRBD1. The CDR3 covers 14 residues. The V gene's germline CDR1 is ENHRY and CDR2 SYGVKD. V was clipped by 4 bases and J by 5 bases; unmatched bases: 6. CDR3: CAISGGTGTHEQYF. For the CDR3, the DNA is TGTGCCATCAGTGGCGGGACAGGGACCCACGAGCAGTACTTC.

V is TRBV29-1 and J is TRBJ2-7; 8 bases align to TRBD1. CDR1 and CDR2 from the germline V gene are SQVTM and ANQGSEA. The CDR3 runs 15 residues. The V segment lost 3 bases and the J segment 3 bases; nucleotides outside the gene matches: 10. In DNA form, the CDR3 reads TGCAGCGTTGAGAAAGGCAGGGGGCAAATCTACGAGCAGTACTTC. Its translation: CSVEKGRGQIYEQYF.

In its sample, this clonotype was seen many times. The chain carries TRBV28 and TRBJ2-7, with TRBD1 as a possible D gene (5 bases). The V gene's germline CDR1 is MDHEN and CDR2 SYDVKM. V dropped 3 bases and J dropped 5 bases, with 17 bases sitting between them. The CDR3 has 15 amino acids. The CDR3: CASSLYRKATDEQYF. The CDR3 DNA follows: TGTGCCAGCAGTTTGTACAGGAAGGCCACGGACGAGCAGTACTTC. The full variable domain, in which reference TRBV28 and TRBJ2-7 provide the parts outside the CDR3, is DVKVTQSSRYLVKRTGEKVFLECVQDMDHENMFWYRQDPGLGLRLIYFSYDVKMKEKGDIPEGYSVSREKKERFSLILESASTNQTSMYLCASSLYRKATDEQYFGPGTRLTVT.

The chain is built from TRBV19 and TRBJ2-3, with 10 bases identical to TRBD2. J lost 1 base, V lost 3 bases, and 7 bases had no gene match. The germline V gene encodes CDR1 LNHDA and CDR2 SQIVND (reference sequence). The length of the CDR3 is 17 residues. The CDR3 nucleotides read TGTGCCAGTAGTATGGGTAGCGGGGGGCTTCGCACAGATACGCAGTATTTT. It encodes CASSMGSGGLRTDTQYF.

In its sample, this clonotype was seen a few times. This chain uses TRBV7-8 with TRBJ2-3; 10 positions agree with TRBD2. The CDR3 spans 17 residues. With 0 bases clipped from V and 2 bases from J, the junction kept 5 bases outside the gene matches. Germline V gene lookup returns CDR1 SGHVS and CDR2 FQNEAQ. CDR3 residues: CASSLAPSGGHTDTQYF. CDR3 in DNA: TGTGCCAGCAGCTTAGCGCCTAGCGGGGGCCACACAGATACGCAGTATTTT.

The table lists this clonotype with many counts. The chain combines TRBV4-1 with TRBJ2-1, with TRBD2 as a possible D gene (6 bases). The ends were cut back, 3 bases at V and 0 bases at J, with 15 bases in the middle. Germline assignment: CDR1 MGHRA and CDR2 YSYEKL. The CDR3 runs to 17 residues. CDR3 loop: CASSQAHGGASYNEQFF. The DNA of the CDR3 is TGCGCCAGCAGCCAGGCCCATGGCGGGGCCTCCTACAATGAGCAGTTCTTC.

This chain uses TRBV6-1 with TRBJ1-3, with TRBD1 as a possible D gene (6 bases). The V gene's germline CDR1 is MNHNS and CDR2 SASEGT. The CDR3 is made up of 17 amino acids. Trimming stripped 1 base from V and 0 bases from J, with 13 bases between. DNA of the CDR3: TGTGCCAGCAGTGAAGTTGGACAGTCGTTCTCTGGAAACACCATATATTTT. Protein product: CASSEVGQSFSGNTIYF.

The rearrangement uses TRBV28 and TRBJ1-5, with 8 bases that match TRBD1. Germline V gene sequence: CDR1 MDHEN, CDR2 SYDVKM. Losses at the gene ends were 10 bases for V and 0 bases for J; bases not matched to a gene: 2. The CDR3 is made up of 13 amino acids. The chain's CDR3 is CATTGGSNQPQHF. CDR3 in DNA: TGTGCCACCACAGGGGGTAGCAATCAGCCCCAGCATTTT.

This chain links TRBV30 with TRBJ2-7, with 7 bases that match TRBD1. The CDR3 covers 15 residues. J gave up 2 bases and V 7 bases, and 14 bases lay outside the gene matches. Looked up from germline, CDR1 is GTSNPN and CDR2 is SVGIG (reference sequence). The CDR3 here is CASTPRAGGPYEQYF. The CDR3 DNA reads as TGTGCCTCTACCCCTCGGGCAGGGGGTCCCTACGAGCAGTACTTC. The full variable domain, in which reference TRBV30 and TRBJ2-7 provide the parts outside the CDR3, is SQTIHQWPATLVQPVGSPLSLECTVEGTSNPNLYWYRQAAGRGLQLLFYSVGIGQISSEVPQNLSASRPQDRQFILSSKKLLLSDSGFYLCASTPRAGGPYEQYFGPGTRLTVT.

This clonotype appeared once. The junction departs from the called germline gene at one end, perhaps through a read error. The V gene is TRBV7-6, the J gene TRBJ1-1; the D gene is possibly TRBD1 (6 bases). In germline, CDR1 is SGHVS, CDR2 FNYEAQ. The CDR3 extends over 13 amino acids. DNA for the CDR3: TGTACCAGCAGCTTAGGGGGGGACACTGAAGCTTTCTTT. Protein product: CTSSLGGDTEAFF.

The genes are TRBV12-3 or TRBV12-4 and TRBJ2-2, with D possibly being TRBD1 or TRBD2 (5 bases each). This CDR3 spans 16 amino acids. V shed 7 bases and J shed 6 bases, with 21 bases lying between them. The CDR3 nucleotides read TGTGCCAGCACCGTGGTGGGGGTAGGTGTGGCCGGGGAGCTGTTTTTT. It is translated as CASTVVGVGVAGELFF.

In its sample, this clonotype was seen a few times. This chain joins TRBV28 and TRBJ1-5; maybe TRBD1 (6 bases). CDR3 length: 14 residues. Germline V gene sequence: CDR1 MDHEN, CDR2 SYDVKM. Trimming cost V 2 bases and J 9 bases, with 14 bases left between them. The CDR3 region is CASSLTITGRPQHF. Here the CDR3 DNA reads TGTGCCAGCAGTTTAACCATTACAGGGCGGCCCCAGCATTTT.

The CDR3 nucleotides read TGTGCCAGCAGCCATCTAGTGTCGGAGACCCAGTACTTC. Encoded protein: CASSHLVSETQYF. The rearrangement uses TRBV5-4 and TRBJ2-5; D is unclear. CDR1 and CDR2 (germline): SGHNT, YYREEE (reference sequence). The germline V and J ends were trimmed by 4 bases and 5 bases, with 12 bases remaining between them. This CDR3 has 13 amino acids.

The sample holds a few counts of this clonotype. V gene TRBV5-4 combines with J gene TRBJ2-7, with D uncertain. The CDR3 totals 12 residues. The germline V gene has CDR1 SGHNT and CDR2 YYREEE (reference sequence). V dropped 0 bases and J dropped 5 bases, with 6 bases sitting between them. The CDR3: CASSLASHEQYF. In DNA, the CDR3 is TGTGCCAGCAGCTTGGCAAGCCACGAGCAGTACTTC.

This clonotype was counted ten times or more. This chain connects TRBV7-8 to TRBJ1-1, with D possibly matching TRBD1 (6 bases). Trimming took 4 bases from V and 10 from J, leaving 16 bases between them. The CDR3 is 13 amino acids. Germline V gene lookup returns CDR1 SGHVS and CDR2 FQNEAQ. CDR3 sequence: CASSSSGGAGAFF. The CDR3 region has the DNA TGTGCCAGCAGCTCAAGTGGGGGGGCCGGAGCTTTCTTT. Looking up the rest from reference TRBV7-8 and TRBJ1-1 gives the full variable domain: GAGVSQSPRYKVAKRGQDVALRCDPISGHVSLFWYQQALGQGPEFLTYFQNEAQLDKSGLPSDRFFAERPEGSVSTLKIQRTQQEDSAVYLCASSSSGGAGAFFGQGTRLTVV.

Comment on this clonotype: This could be a read error, since a much larger clone is one nucleotide away. This chain links TRBV12-3 or TRBV12-4 with TRBJ2-7; 7 nucleotides line up with TRBD1. This CDR3 contains 15 residues. CDR3 loop: CAGSPKGAPTYEQYF. For the CDR3, the DNA is TGTGCCGGCAGTCCCAAGGGGGCCCCCACCTACGAGCAGTACTTC.

This clonotype was seen more than once but under ten times. The chain joins TRBV11-2 to TRBJ1-1, with a tentative D call TRBD1 (6 bases). This CDR3 contains 14 residues. Trimming removed 5 bases at V and 5 bases at J, with 15 bases between. Germline V gene lookup returns CDR1 SGHAT and CDR2 FQNNGV. The CDR3 here is CASSPWGGATEAFF. CDR3 DNA: TGTGCCAGCAGCCCCTGGGGGGGGGCGACTGAAGCTTTCTTT.

This clonotype was observed a few times. The V and J genes are TRBV7-9 and TRBJ1-1; 8 bases fit TRBD1. Germline-derived CDR1 and CDR2 are SEHNR and FQNEAQ (reference sequence). Germline trimming cut 5 bases from V and 2 bases from J; bases unmatched to any gene: 7. The CDR3 runs to 15 residues. DNA for the CDR3: TGTGCCAGCAGCACCCAGACAGGGGCAAACACTGAAGCTTTCTTT. Translated: CASSTQTGANTEAFF.

This clonotype occurred many times. The CDR3 loop is CASRPQGDTEAFF. The CDR3 DNA sequence: TGTGCCAGCAGGCCACAGGGCGACACTGAAGCTTTCTTT. V gene TRBV7-9 combines with J gene TRBJ1-1, with D perhaps matching TRBD1 (6 bases). Germline CDR1 reads SEHNR; CDR2 reads FQNEAQ (reference sequence). Deletions cut 6 bases from V and 3 bases from J, with 11 bases between. The CDR3 is 13 residues long.

The chain employs TRBV27 and TRBJ1-6, with TRBD1 matching 7 bases. V was clipped by 4 bases and J by 8 bases; unmatched bases: 2. Germline V gene data show CDR1 as MNHEY and CDR2 as SMNVEV (reference sequence). The CDR3 contains 13 residues. The CDR3 spells CASSSGQYSPLHF. In nucleotides, the CDR3 is TGTGCCAGCAGTTCGGGACAGTATTCACCCCTCCACTTT.

This clonotype has only a few counts. The gene calls are TRBV28 and TRBJ2-5; 7 positions match TRBD1. Per the germline V gene, CDR1 is MDHEN and CDR2 is SYDVKM. CDR3 length: 18 amino acids. The V segment lost 6 bases and the J segment 5 bases; nucleotides outside the gene matches: 21. CDR3 coding DNA: TGTGCCAGCAGCCCAGTTTTGGCCCCCTACGACAGGGTGGAGACCCAGTACTTC. As protein: CASSPVLAPYDRVETQYF.

This clonotype has only a few counts. The chain is built from TRBV19 and TRBJ2-1; no definite D call. Germline-derived CDR1 and CDR2 are LNHDA and SQIVND (reference sequence). The CDR3 totals 11 residues. The V and J ends lost 7 bases and 1 base respectively, with 2 bases between them. CDR3 sequence: CASTSYNEQFF. Written as DNA, the CDR3 is TGTGCCAGTACGTCCTACAATGAGCAGTTCTTC.

The chain has TRBV5-1 and TRBJ2-7; D gene unclear. From germline, CDR1 is SGHRS and CDR2 YFSETQ. The V end was cut by 2 bases, the J end by 2 bases, with 2 bases between. The CDR3 has 11 residues. The CDR3 sequence is CASSFPYEQYF. CDR3 DNA: TGCGCCAGCAGCTTTCCCTACGAGCAGTACTTC.

This clonotype occurred a few times. The chain joins TRBV7-9 to TRBJ2-5; D may match TRBD1 or TRBD2 (5 bases each). Germline CDR1 reads SEHNR; CDR2 reads FQNEAQ (reference sequence). The CDR3 has 18 residues. The V end was cut by 5 bases, the J end by 1 base, with 23 bases between. In DNA form, the CDR3 reads TGTGCCAGCAGCGAACTTGAGGGGCCCCAGAAGATCCAAGAGACCCAGTACTTC. As protein: CASSELEGPQKIQETQYF.